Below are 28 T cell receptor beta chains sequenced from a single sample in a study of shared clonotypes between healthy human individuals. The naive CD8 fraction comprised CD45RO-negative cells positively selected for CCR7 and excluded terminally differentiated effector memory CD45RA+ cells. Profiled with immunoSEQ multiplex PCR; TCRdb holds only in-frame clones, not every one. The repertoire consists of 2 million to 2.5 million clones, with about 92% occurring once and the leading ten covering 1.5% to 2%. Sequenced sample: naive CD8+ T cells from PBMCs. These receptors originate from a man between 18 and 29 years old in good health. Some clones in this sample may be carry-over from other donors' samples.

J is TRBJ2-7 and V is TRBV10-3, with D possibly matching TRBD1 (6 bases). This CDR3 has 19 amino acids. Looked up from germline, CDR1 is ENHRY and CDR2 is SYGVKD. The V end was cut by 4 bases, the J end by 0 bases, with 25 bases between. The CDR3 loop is CAISVTRTELPYYSYEQYF. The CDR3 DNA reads TGTGCCATCAGTGTCACGAGGACAGAACTCCCATACTACTCCTACGAGCAGTACTTC.

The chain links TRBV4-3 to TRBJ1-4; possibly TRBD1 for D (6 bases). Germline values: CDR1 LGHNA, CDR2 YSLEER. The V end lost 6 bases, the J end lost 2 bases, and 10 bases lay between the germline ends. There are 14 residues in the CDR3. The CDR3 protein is CASSRDRTNEKLFF. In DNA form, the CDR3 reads TGCGCCAGCAGTCGCGACAGGACTAATGAAAAACTGTTTTTT.

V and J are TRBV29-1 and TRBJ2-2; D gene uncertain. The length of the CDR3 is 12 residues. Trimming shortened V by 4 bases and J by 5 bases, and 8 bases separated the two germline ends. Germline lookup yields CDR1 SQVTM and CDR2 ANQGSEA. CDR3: CSVVKATGELFF. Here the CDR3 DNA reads TGCAGCGTTGTTAAGGCTACCGGGGAGCTGTTTTTT.

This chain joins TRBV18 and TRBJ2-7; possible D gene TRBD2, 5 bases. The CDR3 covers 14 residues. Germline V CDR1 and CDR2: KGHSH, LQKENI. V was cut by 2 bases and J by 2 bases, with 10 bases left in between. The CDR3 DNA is TGTGCCAGCTCACCAGACTACTCCCCCTACGAGCAGTACTTC. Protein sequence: CASSPDYSPYEQYF. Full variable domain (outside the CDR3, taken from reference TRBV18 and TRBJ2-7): NAGVMQNPRHLVRRRGQEARLRCSPMKGHSHVYWYRQLPEEGLKFMVYLQKENIIDESGMPKERFSAEFPKEGPSILRIQQVVRGDSAAYFCASSPDYSPYEQYFGPGTRLTVT.

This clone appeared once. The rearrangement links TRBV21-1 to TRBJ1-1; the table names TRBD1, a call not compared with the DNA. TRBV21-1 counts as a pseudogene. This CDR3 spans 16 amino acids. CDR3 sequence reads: CASSRMDRGCETEAFF. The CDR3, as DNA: TGTGCCAGCAGCAGAATGGACAGGGGGTGTGAAACTGAAGCTTTCTTT.

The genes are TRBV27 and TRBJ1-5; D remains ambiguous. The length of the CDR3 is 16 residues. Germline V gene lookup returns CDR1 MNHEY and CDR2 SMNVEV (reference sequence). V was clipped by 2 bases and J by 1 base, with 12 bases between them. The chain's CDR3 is CASSLRGEWSNQPQHF. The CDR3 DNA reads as TGTGCCAGCAGTTTAAGAGGAGAGTGGAGCAATCAGCCCCAGCATTTT.

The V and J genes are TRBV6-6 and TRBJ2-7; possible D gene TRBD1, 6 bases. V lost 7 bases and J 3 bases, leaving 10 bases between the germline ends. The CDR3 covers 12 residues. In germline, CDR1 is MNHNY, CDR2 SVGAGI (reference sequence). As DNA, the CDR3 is TGTGCCAGCATTGGGACACTCTACGAGCAGTACTTC. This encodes CASIGTLYEQYF.

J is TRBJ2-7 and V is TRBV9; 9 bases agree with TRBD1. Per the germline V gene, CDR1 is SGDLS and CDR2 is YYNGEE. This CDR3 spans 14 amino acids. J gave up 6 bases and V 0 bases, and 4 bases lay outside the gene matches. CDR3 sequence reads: CASSVGGTGLEQYF. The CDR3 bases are TGTGCCAGCAGCGTAGGTGGGACAGGGCTCGAGCAGTACTTC.

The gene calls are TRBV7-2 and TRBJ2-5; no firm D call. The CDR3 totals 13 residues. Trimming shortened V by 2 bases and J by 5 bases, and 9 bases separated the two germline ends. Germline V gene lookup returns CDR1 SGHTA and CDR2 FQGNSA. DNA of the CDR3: TGTGCCAGCAGCTTAATTCGTATGGAGACCCAGTACTTC. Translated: CASSLIRMETQYF. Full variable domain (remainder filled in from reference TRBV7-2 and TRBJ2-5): GAGVSQSPSNKVTEKGKDVELRCDPISGHTALYWYRQSLGQGLEFLIYFQGNSAPDKSGLPSDRFSAERTGGSVSTLTIQRTQQEDSAVYLCASSLIRMETQYFGPGTRLLVL.

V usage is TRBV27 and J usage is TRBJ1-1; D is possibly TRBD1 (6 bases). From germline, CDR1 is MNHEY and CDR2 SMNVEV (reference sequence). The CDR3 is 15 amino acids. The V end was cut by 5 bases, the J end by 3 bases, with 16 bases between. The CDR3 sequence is CASSAGQTYYTEAFF. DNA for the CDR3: TGTGCCAGCAGTGCCGGACAGACCTACTACACTGAAGCTTTCTTT.

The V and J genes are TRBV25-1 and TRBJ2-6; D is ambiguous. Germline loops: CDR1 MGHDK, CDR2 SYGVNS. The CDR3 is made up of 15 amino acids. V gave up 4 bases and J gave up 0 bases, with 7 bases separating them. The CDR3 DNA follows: TGTGCCAGCAGTGGAAAGCTCTCTGGGGCCAACGTCCTGACTTTC. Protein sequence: CASSGKLSGANVLTF.

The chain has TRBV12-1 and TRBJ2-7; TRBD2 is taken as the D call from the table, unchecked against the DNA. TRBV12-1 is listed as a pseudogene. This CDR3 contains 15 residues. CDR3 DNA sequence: TGTGCCAGCAGACCCCACCCCGGGAGGACCTACGAGCAGTACTTC. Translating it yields CASRPHPGRTYEQYF.

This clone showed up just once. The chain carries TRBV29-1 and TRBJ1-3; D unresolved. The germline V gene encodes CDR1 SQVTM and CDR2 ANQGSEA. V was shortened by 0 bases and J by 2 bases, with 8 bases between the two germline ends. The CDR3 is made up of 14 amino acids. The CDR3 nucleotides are TGCAGCGTTGAAGATAGCCGTACTGGAAACACCATATATTTT. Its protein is CSVEDSRTGNTIYF.

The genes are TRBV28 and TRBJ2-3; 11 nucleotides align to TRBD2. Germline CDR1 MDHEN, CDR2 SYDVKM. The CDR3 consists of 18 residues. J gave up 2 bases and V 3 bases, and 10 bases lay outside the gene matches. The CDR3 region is CASSFILLAGEDTDTQYF. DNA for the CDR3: TGTGCCAGCAGTTTTATCTTACTAGCGGGAGAGGACACAGATACGCAGTATTTT.

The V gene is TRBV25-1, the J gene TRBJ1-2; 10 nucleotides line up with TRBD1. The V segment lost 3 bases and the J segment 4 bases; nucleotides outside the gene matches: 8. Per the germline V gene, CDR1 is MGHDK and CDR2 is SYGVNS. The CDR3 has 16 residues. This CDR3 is CASSDYWTGGVYGYTF. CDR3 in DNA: TGTGCCAGCAGTGATTATTGGACAGGGGGGGTCTATGGCTACACCTTC.

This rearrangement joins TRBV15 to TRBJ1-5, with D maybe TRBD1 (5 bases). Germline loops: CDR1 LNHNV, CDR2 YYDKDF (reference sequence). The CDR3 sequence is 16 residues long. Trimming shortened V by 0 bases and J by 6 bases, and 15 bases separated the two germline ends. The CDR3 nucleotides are TGTGCCACCAGCAGAGATCGCGTGGGACTCCCTCAGCCCCAGCATTTT. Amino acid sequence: CATSRDRVGLPQPQHF.

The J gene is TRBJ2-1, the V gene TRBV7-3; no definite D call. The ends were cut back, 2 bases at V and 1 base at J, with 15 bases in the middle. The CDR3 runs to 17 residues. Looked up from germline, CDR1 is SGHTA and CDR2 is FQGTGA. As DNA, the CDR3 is TGTGCCAGCAGCTTATCTGGACCACGTCGTTCCTACAATGAGCAGTTCTTC. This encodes CASSLSGPRRSYNEQFF.

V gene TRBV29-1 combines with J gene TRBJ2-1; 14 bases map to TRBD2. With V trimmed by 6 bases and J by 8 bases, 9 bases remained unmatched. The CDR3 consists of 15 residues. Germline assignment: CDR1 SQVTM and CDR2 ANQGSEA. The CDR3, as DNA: TGCAGCGTAGCTAGGACTAGCGGGAGGAGGGATGAGCAGTTCTTC. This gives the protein CSVARTSGRRDEQFF.

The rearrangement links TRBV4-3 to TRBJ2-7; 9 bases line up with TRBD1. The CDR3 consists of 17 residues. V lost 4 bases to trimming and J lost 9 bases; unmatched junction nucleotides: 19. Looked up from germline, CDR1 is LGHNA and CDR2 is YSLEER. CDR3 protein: CASSPLSSGQGISGQYF. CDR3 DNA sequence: TGCGCCAGCAGCCCCTTAAGTTCGGGACAGGGTATATCGGGGCAGTACTTC.

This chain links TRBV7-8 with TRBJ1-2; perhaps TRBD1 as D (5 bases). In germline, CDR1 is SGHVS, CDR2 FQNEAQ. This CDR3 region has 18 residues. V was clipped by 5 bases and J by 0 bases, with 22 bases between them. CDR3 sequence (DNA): TGTGCCAGCAGCCCCCGGAGTTGGGGGGATAATACTAACTATGGCTACACCTTC. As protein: CASSPRSWGDNTNYGYTF.

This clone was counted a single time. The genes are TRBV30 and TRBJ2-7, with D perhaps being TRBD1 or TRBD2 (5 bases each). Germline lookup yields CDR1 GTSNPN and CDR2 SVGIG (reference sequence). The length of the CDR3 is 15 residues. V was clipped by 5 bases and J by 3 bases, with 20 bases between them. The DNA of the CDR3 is TGTGCCTGGTCTTGGGGTCCGGGGACCCACTACGAGCAGTACTTC. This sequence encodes CAWSWGPGTHYEQYF.

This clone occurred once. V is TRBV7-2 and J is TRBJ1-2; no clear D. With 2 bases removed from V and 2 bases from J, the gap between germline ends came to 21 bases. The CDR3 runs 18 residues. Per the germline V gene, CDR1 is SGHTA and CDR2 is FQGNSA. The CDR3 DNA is TGTGCCAGCAGCTTATATCCCGAACCTAGTACTAACAACTATGGCTACACCTTC. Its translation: CASSLYPEPSTNNYGYTF.

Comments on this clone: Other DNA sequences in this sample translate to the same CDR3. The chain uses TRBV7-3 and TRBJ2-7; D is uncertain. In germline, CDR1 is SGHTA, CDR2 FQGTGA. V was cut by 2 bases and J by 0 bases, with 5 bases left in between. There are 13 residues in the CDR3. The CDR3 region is CASSLDASYEQYF. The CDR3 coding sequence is TGTGCCAGCAGCTTAGATGCCTCCTACGAGCAGTACTTC.

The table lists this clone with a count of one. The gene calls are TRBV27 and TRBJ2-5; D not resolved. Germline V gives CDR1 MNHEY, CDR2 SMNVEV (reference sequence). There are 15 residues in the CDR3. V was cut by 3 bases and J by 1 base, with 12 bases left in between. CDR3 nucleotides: TGTGCCAGCAGTTTCTTTAAAACCGCCCAAGAGACCCAGTACTTC. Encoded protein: CASSFFKTAQETQYF.

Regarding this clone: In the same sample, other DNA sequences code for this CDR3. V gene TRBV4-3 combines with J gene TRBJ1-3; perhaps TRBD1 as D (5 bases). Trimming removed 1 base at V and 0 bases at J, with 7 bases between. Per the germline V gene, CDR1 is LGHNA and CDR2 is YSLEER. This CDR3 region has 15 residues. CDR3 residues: CASSQGQSSGNTIYF. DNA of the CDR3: TGCGCCAGCAGCCAAGGACAGAGCTCTGGAAACACCATATATTTT.

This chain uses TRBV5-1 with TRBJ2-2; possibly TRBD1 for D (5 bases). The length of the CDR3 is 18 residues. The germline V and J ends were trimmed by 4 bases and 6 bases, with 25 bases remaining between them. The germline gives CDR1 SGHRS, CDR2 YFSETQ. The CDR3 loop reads CASSPLDTNWFNPGELFF. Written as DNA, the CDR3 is TGCGCCAGCAGCCCACTGGACACAAATTGGTTCAACCCCGGGGAGCTGTTTTTT.

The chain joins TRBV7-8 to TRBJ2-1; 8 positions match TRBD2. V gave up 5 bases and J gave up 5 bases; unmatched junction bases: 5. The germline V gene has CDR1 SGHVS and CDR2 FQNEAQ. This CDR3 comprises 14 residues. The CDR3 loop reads CASSGGTRDNEQFF. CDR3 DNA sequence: TGTGCCAGCAGCGGAGGGACTAGGGACAATGAGCAGTTCTTC. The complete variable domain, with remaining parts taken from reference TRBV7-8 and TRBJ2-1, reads GAGVSQSPRYKVAKRGQDVALRCDPISGHVSLFWYQQALGQGPEFLTYFQNEAQLDKSGLPSDRFFAERPEGSVSTLKIQRTQQEDSAVYLCASSGGTRDNEQFFGPGTRLTVL.

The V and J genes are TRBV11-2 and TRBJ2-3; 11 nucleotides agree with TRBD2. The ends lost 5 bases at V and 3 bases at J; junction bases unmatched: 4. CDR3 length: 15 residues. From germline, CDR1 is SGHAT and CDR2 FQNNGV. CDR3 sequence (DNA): TGTGCCAGCAGCACCCGGACTAGCGGGACAGATACGCAGTATTTT. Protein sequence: CASSTRTSGTDTQYF.